The entry below describes one T cell receptor beta chain. The table came from immunoSEQ multiplex PCR; TCRdb's copy has only in-frame clones and leaves some out. The top ten clones hold 0.19% of a sample with about 59,000 clones, 97% of them seen once. In germline, CDR1 is SGHRS, CDR2 YFSETQ. Trimming at V came to 4 bases and at J to 5 bases, leaving 15 bases not matched to a gene. The CDR3 extends over 16 amino acids. The sample originates from a study of technical replicates of blood from a handful of donors. Sequences were obtained from T cells isolated from PBMCs. This receptor was identified in a human donor in good health. The chain has TRBV5-1 and TRBJ2-7; 7 nucleotides align to TRBD1. CDR3 in DNA: TGCGCCAGCAGCCGTGGGTCAGGGGGATATAGGAACGAGCAGTACTTC. It yields the protein CASSRGSGGYRNEQYF.